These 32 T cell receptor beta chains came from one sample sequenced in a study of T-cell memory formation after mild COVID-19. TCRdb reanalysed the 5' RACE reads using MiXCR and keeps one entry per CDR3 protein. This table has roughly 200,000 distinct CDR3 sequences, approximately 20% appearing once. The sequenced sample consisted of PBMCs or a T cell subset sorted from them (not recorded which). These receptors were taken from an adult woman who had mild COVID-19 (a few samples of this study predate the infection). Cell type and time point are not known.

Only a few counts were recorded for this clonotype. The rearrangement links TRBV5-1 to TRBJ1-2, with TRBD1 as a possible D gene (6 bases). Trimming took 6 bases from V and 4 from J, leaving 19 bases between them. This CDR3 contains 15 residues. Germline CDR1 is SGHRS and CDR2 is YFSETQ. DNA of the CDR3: TGCGCCAGCACCCAGGACAGCCGAGGTCTCTATGGCTACACCTTC. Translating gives CASTQDSRGLYGYTF.

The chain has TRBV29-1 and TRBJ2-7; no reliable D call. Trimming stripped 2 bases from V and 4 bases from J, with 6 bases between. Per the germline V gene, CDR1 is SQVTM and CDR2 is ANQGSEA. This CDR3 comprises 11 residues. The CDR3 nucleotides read TGCAGCGTTGAAAAAATATACGAGCAGTACTTC. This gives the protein CSVEKIYEQYF.

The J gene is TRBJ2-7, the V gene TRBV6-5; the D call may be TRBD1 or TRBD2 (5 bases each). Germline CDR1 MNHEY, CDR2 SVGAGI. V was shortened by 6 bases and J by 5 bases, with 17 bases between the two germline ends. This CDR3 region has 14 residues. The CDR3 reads CASSLGTQSNEQYF. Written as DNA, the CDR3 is TGTGCCAGCAGCCTCGGGACCCAAAGTAACGAGCAGTACTTC.

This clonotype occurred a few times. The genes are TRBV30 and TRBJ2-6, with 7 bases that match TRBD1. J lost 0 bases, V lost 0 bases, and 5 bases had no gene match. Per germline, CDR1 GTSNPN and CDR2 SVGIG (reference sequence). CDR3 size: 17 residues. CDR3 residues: CAWSVGTVSSGANVLTF. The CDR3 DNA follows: TGTGCCTGGAGTGTCGGGACAGTTTCCTCTGGGGCCAACGTCCTGACTTTC.

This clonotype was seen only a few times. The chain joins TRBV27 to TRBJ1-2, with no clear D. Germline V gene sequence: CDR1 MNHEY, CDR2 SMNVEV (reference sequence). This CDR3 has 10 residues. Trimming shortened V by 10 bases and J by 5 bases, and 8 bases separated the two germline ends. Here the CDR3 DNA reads TGTGCCACCTGGCTATATGGCTACACCTTC. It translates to CATWLYGYTF.

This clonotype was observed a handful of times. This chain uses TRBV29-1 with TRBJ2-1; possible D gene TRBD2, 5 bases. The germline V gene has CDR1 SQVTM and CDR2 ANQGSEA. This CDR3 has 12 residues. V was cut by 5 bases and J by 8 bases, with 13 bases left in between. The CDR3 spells CSVRGSIDEQFF. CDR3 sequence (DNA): TGCAGCGTTCGTGGGAGTATCGATGAGCAGTTCTTC.

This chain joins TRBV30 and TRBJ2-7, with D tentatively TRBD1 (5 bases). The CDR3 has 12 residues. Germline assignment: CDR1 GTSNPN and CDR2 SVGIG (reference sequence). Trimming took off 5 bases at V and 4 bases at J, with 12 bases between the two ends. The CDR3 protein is CAWGNRPYEQYF. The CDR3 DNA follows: TGTGCCTGGGGGAACAGGCCGTACGAGCAGTACTTC. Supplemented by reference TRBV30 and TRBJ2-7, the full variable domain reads SQTIHQWPATLVQPVGSPLSLECTVEGTSNPNLYWYRQAAGRGLQLLFYSVGIGQISSEVPQNLSASRPQDRQFILSSKKLLLSDSGFYLCAWGNRPYEQYFGPGTRLTVT.

As DNA, the CDR3 is TGTGCCAGCAGTGAGGGGGGAAAGGTGACCGGGGAGCTGTTTTTT. Amino acid sequence: CASSEGGKVTGELFF. The V and J genes are TRBV25-1 and TRBJ2-2, with D possibly being TRBD2 (6 bases). The CDR3 extends over 15 amino acids. V was pared by 3 bases and J by 5 bases, with 13 bases between. Germline loops: CDR1 MGHDK, CDR2 SYGVNS.

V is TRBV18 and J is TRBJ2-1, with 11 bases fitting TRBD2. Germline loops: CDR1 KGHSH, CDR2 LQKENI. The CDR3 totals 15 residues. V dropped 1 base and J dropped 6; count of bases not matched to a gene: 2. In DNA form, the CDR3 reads TGTGCCAGCTCACCACTAGCGGGAGGGCCCAATGAGCAGTTCTTC. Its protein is CASSPLAGGPNEQFF.

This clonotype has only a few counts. The CDR3 region has the DNA TGTGCCAGCCGACCGTCGCGGGATACCACTGAAGCTTTCTTT. It specifies CASRPSRDTTEAFF. The rearrangement uses TRBV12-3 or TRBV12-4 and TRBJ1-1, with D hard to call. The V end lost 8 bases, the J end lost 4 bases, and 17 bases lay between the germline ends. CDR3 length: 14 amino acids.

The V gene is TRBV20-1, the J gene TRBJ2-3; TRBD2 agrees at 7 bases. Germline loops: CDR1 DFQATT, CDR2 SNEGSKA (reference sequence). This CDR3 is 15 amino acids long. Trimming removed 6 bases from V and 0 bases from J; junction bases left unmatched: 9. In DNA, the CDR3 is TGCAGTGCCAAAGGGCGCGGGGGAAGCACAGATACGCAGTATTTT. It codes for CSAKGRGGSTDTQYF.

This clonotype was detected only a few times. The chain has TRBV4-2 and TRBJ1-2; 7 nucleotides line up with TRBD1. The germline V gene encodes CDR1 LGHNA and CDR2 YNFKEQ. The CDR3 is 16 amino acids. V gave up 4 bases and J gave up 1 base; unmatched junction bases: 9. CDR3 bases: TGTGCCAGCAGCCCAACTCGACAGGGTTATAACTATGGCTACACCTTC. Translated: CASSPTRQGYNYGYTF.

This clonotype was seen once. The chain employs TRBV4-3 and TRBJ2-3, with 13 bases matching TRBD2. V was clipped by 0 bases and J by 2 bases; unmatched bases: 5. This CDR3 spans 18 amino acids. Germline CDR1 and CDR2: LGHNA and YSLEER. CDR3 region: CASSQDWGLAGITDTQYF. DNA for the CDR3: TGCGCCAGCAGCCAAGATTGGGGACTAGCGGGGATCACAGATACGCAGTATTTT.

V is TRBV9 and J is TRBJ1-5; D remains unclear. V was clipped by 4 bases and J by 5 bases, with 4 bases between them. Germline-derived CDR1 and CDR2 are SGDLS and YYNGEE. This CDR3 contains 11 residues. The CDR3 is CASSTHQPQHF. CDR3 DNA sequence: TGTGCCAGCAGCACCCATCAGCCCCAGCATTTT.

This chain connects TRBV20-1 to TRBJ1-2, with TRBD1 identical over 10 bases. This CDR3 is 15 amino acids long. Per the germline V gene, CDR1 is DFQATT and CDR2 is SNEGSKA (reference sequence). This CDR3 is CSPLAWTGGNYGYTF. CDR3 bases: TGCAGCCCCCTAGCCTGGACAGGGGGAAACTATGGCTACACCTTC.

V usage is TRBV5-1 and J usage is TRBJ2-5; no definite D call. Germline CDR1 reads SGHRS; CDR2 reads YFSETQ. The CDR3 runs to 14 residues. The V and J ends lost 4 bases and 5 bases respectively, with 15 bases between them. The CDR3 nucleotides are TGCGCCAGCAGCACCAACCCTGACTCTGAGACCCAGTACTTC. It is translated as CASSTNPDSETQYF.

CDR3 residues: CSAKFWANNEQFF. CDR3 in DNA: TGCAGTGCTAAATTTTGGGCCAACAATGAGCAGTTCTTC. The chain links TRBV20-1 to TRBJ2-1, with unresolved D. This CDR3 comprises 13 residues. Trimming took off 4 bases at V and 5 bases at J, with 12 bases between the two ends. Germline V gene lookup returns CDR1 DFQATT and CDR2 SNEGSKA (reference sequence).

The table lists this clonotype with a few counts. DNA for the CDR3: TGTGCCAGCAGCTTACTGTTTGAGCCCCAGCATTTT. This translates into CASSLLFEPQHF. V is TRBV7-9 and J is TRBJ1-5; the D is unclear. Germline V CDR1 and CDR2: SEHNR, FQNEAQ (reference sequence). The CDR3 has 12 amino acids. Between the trimmed V and J ends, which lost 2 bases and 8 bases, there was a span of 7 bases.

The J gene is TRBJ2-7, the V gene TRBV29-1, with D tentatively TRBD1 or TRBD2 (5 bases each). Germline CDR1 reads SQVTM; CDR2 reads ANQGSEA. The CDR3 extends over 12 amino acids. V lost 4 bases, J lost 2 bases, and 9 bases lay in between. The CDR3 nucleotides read TGCAGCGTTGTTCAGGGAGCCTACGAGCAGTACTTC. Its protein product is CSVVQGAYEQYF.

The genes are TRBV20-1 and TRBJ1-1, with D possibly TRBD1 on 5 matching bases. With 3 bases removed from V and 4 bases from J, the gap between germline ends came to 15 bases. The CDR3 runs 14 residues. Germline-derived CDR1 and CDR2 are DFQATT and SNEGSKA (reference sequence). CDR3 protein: CSARWGTGGTEAFF. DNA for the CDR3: TGCAGTGCTAGGTGGGGGACGGGGGGCACTGAAGCTTTCTTT.

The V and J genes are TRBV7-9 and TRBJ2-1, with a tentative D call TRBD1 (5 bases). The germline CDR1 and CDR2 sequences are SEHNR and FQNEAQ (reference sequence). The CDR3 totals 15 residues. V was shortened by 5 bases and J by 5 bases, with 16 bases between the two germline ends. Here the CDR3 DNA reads TGTGCCAGCAGCCGACCTACCCAGGGCCACAATGAGCAGTTCTTC. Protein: CASSRPTQGHNEQFF.

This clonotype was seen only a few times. CDR3 amino acids: CASSLAGLAGGQETQYF. The CDR3 DNA reads as TGCGCCAGCAGCTTGGCCGGACTAGCGGGGGGGCAAGAGACCCAGTACTTC. The chain couples TRBV5-1 to TRBJ2-5, with 15 bases lining up with TRBD2. The CDR3 sequence is 17 residues long. Looked up from germline, CDR1 is SGHRS and CDR2 is YFSETQ. Losses at the gene ends were 0 bases for V and 2 bases for J; bases not matched to a gene: 2.

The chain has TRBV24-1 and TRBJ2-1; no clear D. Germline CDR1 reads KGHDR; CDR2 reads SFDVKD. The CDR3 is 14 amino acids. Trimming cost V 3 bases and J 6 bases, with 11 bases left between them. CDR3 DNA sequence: TGTGCCACCAGTGATCCCACTACGCTCAATGAGCAGTTCTTC. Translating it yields CATSDPTTLNEQFF.

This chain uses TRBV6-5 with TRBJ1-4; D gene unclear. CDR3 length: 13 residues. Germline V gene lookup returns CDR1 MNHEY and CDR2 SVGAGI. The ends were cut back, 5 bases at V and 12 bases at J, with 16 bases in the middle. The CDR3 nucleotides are TGTGCCAGCAGTCAACGGCCGGCCTTACAACTGTTTTTT. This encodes CASSQRPALQLFF.

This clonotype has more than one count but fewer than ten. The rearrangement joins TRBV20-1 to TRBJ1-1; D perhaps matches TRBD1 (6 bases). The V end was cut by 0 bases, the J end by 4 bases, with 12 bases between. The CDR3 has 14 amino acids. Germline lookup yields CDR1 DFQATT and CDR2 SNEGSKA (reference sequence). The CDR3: CSARDTGRSTEAFF. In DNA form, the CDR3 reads TGCAGTGCTAGAGACACAGGGAGGAGCACTGAAGCTTTCTTT.

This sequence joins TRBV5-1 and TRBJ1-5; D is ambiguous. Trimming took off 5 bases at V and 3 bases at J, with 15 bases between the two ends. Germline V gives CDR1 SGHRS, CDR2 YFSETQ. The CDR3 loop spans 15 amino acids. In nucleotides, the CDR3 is TGCGCCAGCAGGCGGGCGGTTAGGGACAATCAGCCCCAGCATTTT. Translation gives CASRRAVRDNQPQHF.

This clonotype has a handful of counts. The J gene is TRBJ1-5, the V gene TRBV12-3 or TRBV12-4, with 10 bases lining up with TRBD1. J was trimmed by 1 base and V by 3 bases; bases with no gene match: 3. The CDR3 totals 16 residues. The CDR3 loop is CASSLRDRGSNQPQHF. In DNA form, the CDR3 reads TGTGCCAGCAGTTTGCGGGACAGGGGAAGCAATCAGCCCCAGCATTTT.

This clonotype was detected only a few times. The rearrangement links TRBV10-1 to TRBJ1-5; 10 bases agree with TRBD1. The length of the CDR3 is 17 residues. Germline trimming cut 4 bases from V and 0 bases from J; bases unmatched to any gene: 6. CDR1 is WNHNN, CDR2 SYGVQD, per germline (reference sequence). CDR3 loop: CASSGTGGLNSNQPQHF. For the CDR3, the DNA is TGCGCCAGCAGTGGGACAGGGGGACTGAATAGCAATCAGCCCCAGCATTTT.

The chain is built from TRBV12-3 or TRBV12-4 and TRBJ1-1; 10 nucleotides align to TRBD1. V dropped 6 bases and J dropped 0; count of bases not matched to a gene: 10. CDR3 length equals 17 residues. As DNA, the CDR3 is TGTGCCAGCAGCCGCAGGACAGGGGGAGCCCTGAACACTGAAGCTTTCTTT. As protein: CASSRRTGGALNTEAFF.

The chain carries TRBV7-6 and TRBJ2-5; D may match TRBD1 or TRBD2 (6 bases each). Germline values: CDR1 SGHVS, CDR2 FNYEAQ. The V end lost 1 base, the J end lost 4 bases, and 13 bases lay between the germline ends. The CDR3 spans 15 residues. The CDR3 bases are TGTGCCAGCAGCTTAGATACGGGGGCGGCAGAGACCCAGTACTTC. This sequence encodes CASSLDTGAAETQYF.

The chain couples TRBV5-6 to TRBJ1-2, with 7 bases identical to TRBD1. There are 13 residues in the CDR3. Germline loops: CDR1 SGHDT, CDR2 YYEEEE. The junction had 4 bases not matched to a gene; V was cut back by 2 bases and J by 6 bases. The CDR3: CASSFDRVNGYTF. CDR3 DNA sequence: TGTGCCAGCAGCTTCGACAGGGTAAATGGCTACACCTTC.

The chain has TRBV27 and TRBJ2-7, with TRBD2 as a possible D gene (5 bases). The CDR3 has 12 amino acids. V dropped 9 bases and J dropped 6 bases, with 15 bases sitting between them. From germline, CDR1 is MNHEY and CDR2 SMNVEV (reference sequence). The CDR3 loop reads CARPRGDCEQYF. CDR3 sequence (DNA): TGTGCCAGACCCCGGGGTGACTGCGAGCAGTACTTC.